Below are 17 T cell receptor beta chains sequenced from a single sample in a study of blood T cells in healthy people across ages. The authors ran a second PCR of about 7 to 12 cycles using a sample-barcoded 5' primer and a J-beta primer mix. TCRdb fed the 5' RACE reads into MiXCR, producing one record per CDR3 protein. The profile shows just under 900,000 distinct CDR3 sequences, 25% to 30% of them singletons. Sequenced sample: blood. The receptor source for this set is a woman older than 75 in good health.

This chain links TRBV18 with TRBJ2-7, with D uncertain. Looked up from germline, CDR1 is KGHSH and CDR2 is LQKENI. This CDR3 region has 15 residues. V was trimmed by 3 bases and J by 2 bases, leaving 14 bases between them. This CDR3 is CASSPKLTRAYEQYF. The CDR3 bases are TGTGCCAGCTCACCTAAATTAACCCGAGCCTACGAGCAGTACTTC.

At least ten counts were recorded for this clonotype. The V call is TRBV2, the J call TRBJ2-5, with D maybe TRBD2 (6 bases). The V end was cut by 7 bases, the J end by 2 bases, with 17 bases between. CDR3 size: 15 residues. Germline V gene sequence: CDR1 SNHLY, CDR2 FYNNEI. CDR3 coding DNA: TGTGCCAGCAAGAGTTGGCGGGGAATTCAAGAGACCCAGTACTTC. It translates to CASKSWRGIQETQYF.

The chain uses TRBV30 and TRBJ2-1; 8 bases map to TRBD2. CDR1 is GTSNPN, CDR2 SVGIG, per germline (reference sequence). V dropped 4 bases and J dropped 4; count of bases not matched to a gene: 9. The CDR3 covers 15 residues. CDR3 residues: CAWTIVGGGYNEQFF. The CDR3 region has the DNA TGTGCCTGGACCATAGTAGGCGGGGGGTACAATGAGCAGTTCTTC.

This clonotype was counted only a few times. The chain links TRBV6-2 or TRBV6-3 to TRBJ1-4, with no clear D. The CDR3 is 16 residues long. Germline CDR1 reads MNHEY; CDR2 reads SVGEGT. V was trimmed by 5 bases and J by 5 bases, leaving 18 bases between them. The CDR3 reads CASSPLVGSENEKLFF. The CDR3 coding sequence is TGTGCCAGCAGTCCTCTGGTAGGGTCCGAAAATGAAAAACTGTTTTTT.

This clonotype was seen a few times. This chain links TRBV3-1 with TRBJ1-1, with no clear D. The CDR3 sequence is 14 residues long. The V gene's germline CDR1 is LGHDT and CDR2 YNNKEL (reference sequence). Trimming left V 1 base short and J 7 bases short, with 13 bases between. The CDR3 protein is CASSQGSSLSEAFF. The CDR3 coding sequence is TGTGCCAGCAGCCAAGGTTCGTCCCTAAGTGAAGCTTTCTTT.

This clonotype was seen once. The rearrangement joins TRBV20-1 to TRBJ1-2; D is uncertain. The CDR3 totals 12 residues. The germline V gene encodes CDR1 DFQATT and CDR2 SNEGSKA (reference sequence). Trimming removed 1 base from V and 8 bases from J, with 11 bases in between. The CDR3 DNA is TGCAGTGCTAGAGGAGAAGGGAGCGGCTACACCTTC. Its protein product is CSARGEGSGYTF.

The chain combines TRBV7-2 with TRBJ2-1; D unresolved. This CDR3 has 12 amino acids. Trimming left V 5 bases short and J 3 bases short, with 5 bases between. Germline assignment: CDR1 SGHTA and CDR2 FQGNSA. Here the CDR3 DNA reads TGTGCCAGCAGCGCCTTCTACAATGAGCAGTTCTTC. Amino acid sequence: CASSAFYNEQFF.

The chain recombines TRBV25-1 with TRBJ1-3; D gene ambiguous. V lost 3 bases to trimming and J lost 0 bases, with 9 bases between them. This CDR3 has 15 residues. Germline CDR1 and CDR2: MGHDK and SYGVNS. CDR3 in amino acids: CASSDGLSSGNTIYF. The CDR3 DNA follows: TGTGCCAGCAGTGACGGCCTTAGCTCTGGAAACACCATATATTTT.

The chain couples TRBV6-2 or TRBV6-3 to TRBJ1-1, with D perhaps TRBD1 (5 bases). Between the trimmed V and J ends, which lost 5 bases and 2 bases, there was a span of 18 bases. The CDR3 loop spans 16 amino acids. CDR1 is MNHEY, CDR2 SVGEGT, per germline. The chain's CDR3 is CASSNPSRGGNTEAFF. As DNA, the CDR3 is TGTGCCAGCAGTAACCCCTCTCGGGGGGGAAACACTGAAGCTTTCTTT.

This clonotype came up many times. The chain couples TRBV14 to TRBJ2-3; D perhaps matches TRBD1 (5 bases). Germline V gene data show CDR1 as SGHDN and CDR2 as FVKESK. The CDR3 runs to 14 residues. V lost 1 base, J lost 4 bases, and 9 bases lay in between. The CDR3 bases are TGTGCCAGCAGCCAAGCTGGGGCCGCAGATACGCAGTATTTT. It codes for CASSQAGAADTQYF.

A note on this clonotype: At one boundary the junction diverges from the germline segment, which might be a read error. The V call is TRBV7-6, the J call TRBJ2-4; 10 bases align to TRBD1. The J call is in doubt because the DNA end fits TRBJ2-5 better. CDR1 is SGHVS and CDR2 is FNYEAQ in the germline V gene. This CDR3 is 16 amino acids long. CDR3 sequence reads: CAGSRGQGVNQETQYF. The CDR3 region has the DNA TGTGCCGGCAGCCGAGGACAGGGGGTAAACCAAGAGACCCAGTACTTC.

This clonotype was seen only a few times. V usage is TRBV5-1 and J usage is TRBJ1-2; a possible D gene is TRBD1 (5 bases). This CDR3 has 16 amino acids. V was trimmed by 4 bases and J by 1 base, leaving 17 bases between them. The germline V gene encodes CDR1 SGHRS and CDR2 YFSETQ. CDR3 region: CASSPGAGQINYGYTF. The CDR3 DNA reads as TGCGCCAGCAGCCCCGGGGCAGGGCAAATTAACTATGGCTACACCTTC.

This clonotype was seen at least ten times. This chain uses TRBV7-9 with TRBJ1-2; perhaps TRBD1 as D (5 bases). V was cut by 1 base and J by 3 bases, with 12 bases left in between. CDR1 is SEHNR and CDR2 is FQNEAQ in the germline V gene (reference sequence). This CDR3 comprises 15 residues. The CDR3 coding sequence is TGTGCCAGCAGCTTAGACGCAGGGACTTACTATGGCTACACCTTC. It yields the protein CASSLDAGTYYGYTF.

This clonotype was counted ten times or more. The chain's CDR3 is CASSSPLGGATDTQYF. The DNA for the CDR3 is TGCGCCAGCAGTTCTCCTCTCGGGGGGGCGACAGATACGCAGTATTTT. J is TRBJ2-3 and V is TRBV10-1; 8 nucleotides align to TRBD2. The V gene's germline CDR1 is WNHNN and CDR2 SYGVQD (reference sequence). The CDR3 covers 16 residues. Trimming removed 5 bases from V and 3 bases from J; junction bases left unmatched: 10.

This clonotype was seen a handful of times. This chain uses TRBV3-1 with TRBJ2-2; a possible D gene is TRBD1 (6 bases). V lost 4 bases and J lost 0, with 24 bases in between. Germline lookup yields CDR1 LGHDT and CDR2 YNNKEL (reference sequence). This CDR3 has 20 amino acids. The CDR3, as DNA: TGTGCCAGCAGCCCATTAATGGGCAGGGGAAATTACGCGAACACCGGGGAGCTGTTTTTT. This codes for CASSPLMGRGNYANTGELFF.

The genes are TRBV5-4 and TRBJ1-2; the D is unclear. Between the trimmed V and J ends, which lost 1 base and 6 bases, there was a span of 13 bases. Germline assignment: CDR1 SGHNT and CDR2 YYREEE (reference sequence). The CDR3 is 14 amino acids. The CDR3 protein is CASSLSTKKHGYTF. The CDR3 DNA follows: TGTGCCAGCAGCTTGTCGACAAAAAAACATGGCTACACCTTC.

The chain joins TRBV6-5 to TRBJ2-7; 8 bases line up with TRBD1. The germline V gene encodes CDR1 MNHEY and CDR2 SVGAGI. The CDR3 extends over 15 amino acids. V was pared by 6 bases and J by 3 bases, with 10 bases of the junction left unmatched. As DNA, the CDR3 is TGTGCCAGCAGCTCCGGGGGACAGGATTACTACGAGCAGTACTTC. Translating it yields CASSSGGQDYYEQYF.